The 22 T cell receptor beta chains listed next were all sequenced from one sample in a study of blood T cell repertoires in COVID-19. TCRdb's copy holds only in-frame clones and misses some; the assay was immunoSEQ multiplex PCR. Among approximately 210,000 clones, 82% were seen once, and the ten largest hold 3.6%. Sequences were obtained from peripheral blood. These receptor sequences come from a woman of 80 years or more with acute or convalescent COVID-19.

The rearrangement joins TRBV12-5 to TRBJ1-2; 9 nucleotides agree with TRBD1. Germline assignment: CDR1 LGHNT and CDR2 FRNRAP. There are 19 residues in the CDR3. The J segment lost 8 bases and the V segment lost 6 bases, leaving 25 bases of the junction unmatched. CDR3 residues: CASGLQGRDRESRDRGYTF. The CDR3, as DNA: TGTGCTAGTGGCCTCCAAGGGAGGGACAGGGAAAGTAGGGATAGAGGCTACACCTTC.

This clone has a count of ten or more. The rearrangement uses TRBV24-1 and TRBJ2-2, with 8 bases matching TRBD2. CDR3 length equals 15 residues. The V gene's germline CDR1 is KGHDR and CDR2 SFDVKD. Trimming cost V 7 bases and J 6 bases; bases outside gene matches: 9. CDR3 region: CATRATGGAAGELFF. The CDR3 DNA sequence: TGTGCCACCAGGGCCACCGGGGGGGCCGCCGGGGAGCTGTTTTTT.

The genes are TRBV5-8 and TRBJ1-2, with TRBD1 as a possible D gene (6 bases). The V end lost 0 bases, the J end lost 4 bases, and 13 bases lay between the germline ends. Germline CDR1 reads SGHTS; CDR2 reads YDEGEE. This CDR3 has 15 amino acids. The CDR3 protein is CASSLAPQGSYGYTF. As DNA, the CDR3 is TGTGCCAGCAGCTTGGCCCCCCAGGGGTCCTATGGCTACACCTTC.

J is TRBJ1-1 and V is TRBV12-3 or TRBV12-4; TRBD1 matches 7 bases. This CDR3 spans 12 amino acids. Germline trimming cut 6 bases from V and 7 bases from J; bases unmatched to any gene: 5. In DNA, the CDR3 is TGTGCCAGCAGGGATAGGGACAGTGAAGCTTTCTTT. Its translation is CASRDRDSEAFF.

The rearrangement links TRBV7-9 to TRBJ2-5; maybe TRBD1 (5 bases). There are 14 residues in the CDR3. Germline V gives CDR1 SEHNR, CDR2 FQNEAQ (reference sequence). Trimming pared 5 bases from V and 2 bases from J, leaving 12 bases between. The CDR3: CASSQTGAQETQYF. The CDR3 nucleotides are TGTGCCAGCAGCCAGACTGGGGCGCAAGAGACCCAGTACTTC.

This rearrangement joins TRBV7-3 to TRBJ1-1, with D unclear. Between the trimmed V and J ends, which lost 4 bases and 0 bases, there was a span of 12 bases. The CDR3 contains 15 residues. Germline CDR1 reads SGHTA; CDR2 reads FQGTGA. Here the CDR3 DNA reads TGTGCCAGCAGCTACGGAGGGAACATGAACACTGAAGCTTTCTTT. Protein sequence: CASSYGGNMNTEAFF.

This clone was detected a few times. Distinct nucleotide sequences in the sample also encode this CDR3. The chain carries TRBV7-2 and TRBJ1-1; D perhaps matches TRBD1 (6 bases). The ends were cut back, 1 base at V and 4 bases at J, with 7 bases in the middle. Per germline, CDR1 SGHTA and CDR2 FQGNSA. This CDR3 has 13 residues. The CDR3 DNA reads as TGTGCCAGCAGCTTAGAGGGGGTCACTGAAGCTTTCTTT. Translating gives CASSLEGVTEAFF.

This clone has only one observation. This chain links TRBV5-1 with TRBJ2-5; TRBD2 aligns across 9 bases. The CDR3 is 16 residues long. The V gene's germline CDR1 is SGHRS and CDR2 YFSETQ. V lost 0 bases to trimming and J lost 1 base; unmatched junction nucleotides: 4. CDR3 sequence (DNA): TGCGCCAGCAGCTTGGTGCTAGCGGGGCCCCAAGAGACCCAGTACTTC. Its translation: CASSLVLAGPQETQYF.

This chain's CDR3 is CASSSGRGATRTSYEQYF. The CDR3 bases are TGTGCCAGCAGCTCCGGGCGGGGGGCCACACGCACATCCTACGAGCAGTACTTC. The chain recombines TRBV7-2 with TRBJ2-7, with TRBD2 matching 8 bases. V dropped 4 bases and J dropped 1; count of bases not matched to a gene: 15. The germline gives CDR1 SGHTA, CDR2 FQGNSA. The CDR3 loop spans 18 amino acids.

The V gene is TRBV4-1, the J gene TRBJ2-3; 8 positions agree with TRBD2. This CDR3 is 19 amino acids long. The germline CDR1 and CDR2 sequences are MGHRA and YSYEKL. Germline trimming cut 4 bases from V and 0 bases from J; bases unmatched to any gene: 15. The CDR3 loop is CASSRSGAADGSSTDTQYF. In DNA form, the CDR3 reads TGCGCCAGCAGCCGTAGCGGGGCAGCAGACGGCTCTAGCACAGATACGCAGTATTTT.

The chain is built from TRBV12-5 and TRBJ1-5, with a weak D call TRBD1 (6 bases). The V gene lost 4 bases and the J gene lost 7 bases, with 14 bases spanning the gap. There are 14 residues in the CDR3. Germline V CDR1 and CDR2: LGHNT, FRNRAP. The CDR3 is CASGWGTTEQPQHF. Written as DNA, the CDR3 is TGTGCTAGTGGTTGGGGGACAACCGAGCAGCCCCAGCATTTT.

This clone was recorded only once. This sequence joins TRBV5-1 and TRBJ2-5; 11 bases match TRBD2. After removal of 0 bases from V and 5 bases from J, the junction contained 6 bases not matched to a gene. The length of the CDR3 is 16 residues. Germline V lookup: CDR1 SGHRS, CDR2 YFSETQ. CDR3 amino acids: CASSLATSGGFETQYF. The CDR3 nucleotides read TGCGCCAGCAGCTTGGCCACTAGCGGGGGCTTTGAGACCCAGTACTTC.

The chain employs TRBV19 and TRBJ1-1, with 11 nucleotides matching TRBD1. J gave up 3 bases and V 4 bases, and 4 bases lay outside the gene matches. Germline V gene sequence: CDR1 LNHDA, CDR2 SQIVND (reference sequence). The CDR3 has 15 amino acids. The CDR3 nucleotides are TGTGCCAGTAGTAGGGGGGACAGGGGGTACACTGAAGCTTTCTTT. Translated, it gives CASSRGDRGYTEAFF.

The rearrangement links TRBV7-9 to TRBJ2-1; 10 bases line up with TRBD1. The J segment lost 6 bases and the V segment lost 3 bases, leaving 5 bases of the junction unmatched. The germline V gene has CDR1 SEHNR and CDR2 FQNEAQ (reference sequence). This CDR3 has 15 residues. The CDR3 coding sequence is TGTGCCAGCAGCTTTACCGGGACAGGGGTCAATGAGCAGTTCTTC. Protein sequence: CASSFTGTGVNEQFF.

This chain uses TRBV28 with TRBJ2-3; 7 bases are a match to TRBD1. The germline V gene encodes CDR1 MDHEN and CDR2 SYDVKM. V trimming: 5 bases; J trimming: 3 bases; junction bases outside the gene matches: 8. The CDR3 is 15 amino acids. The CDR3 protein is CASSPGQVETDTQYF. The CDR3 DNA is TGTGCCAGCAGTCCCGGACAGGTGGAAACAGATACGCAGTATTTT.

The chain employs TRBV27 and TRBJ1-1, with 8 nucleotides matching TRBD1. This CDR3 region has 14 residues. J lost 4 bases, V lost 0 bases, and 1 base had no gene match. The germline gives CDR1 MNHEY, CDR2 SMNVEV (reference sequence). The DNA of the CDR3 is TGTGCCAGCAGTTTATCGACAGGGGTCACTGAAGCTTTCTTT. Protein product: CASSLSTGVTEAFF.

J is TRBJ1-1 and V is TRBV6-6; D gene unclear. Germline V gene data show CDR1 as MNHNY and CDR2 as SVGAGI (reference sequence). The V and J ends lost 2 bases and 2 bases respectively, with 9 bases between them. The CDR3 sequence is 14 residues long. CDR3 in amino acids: CASSYARQNTEAFF. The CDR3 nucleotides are TGTGCCAGCAGTTACGCCAGACAAAACACTGAAGCTTTCTTT.

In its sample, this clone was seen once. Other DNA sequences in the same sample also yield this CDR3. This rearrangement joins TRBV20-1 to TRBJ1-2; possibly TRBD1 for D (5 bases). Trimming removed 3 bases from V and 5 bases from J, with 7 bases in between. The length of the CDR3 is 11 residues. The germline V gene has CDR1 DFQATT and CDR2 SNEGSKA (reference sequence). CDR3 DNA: TGCAGTGCTAGGTCAGGGTATGGCTACACCTTC. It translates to CSARSGYGYTF.

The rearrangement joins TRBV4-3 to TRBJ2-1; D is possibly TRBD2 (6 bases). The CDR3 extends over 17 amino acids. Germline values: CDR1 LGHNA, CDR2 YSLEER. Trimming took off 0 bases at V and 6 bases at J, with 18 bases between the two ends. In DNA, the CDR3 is TGCGCCAGCAGCCAAGATGGAGGGCAGTCGGGGCGCAATGAGCAGTTCTTC. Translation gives CASSQDGGQSGRNEQFF.

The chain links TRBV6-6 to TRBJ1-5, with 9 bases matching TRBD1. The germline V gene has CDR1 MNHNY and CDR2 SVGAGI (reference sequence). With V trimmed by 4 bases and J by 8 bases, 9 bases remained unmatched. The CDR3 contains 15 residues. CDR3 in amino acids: CASSSAGQGLEPQHF. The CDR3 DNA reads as TGTGCCAGCAGTTCCGCGGGACAGGGTTTGGAGCCCCAGCATTTT.

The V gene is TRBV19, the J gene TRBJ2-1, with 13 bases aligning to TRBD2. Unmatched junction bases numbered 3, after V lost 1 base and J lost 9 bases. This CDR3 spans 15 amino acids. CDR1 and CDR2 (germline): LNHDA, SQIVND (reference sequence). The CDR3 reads CASSIGLAGGSEQFF. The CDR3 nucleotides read TGTGCCAGTAGTATAGGACTAGCGGGGGGCAGTGAGCAGTTCTTC.

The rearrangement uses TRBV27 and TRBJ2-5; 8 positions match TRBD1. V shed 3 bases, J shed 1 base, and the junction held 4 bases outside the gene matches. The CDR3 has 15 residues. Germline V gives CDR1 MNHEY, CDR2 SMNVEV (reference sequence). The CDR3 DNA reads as TGTGCCAGCAGTTTTCGGACAGGGACCCAAGAGACCCAGTACTTC. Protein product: CASSFRTGTQETQYF.